The source of this TCR beta chain is a study of cytomegalovirus exposure and HLA in healthy donors. Study at large: Among the roughly 400 genotyped donors, 70% to 85% were placed in the Caucasian-associated ancestry cluster.

V lost 3 bases, J lost 6 bases, and 3 bases stayed unmatched. Germline lookup yields CDR1 SEHNR and CDR2 FQNEAQ (reference sequence). The CDR3 consists of 16 residues. On this clone itself: The target antigen is unknown.

General study findings and limits: A reported reduction in N-insertions relative to the approximately 640-donor mean was seen in an Asian-associated ancestry cluster in a later analysis. Most of the TCR beta V segments (in an earlier analysis) were productive either about 90% or about 30% of the time. Certain indistinguishable V segments, among them TRBV6-2 and TRBV6-3, were excluded.

The PCR used 60 Vbeta and 13 Jbeta primers. Profiled with immunoSEQ multiplex PCR; TCRdb holds only in-frame clones, not every one. The table lists 140,000 to 150,000 clones, approximately 88% of them singletons, with roughly 0.5% in the top ten. Sequenced material: PBMCs. The receptor was derived from a woman aged 40 to 50 in good health and CMV-seronegative. This rearrangement joins TRBV7-9 to TRBJ2-2; 14 bases are a match to TRBD2. The CDR3, as DNA: TGTGCCAGCAGCTTGGGGACTAGCGGGAGCGCCGGGGAGCTGTTTTTT. Translation: CASSLGTSGSAGELFF.